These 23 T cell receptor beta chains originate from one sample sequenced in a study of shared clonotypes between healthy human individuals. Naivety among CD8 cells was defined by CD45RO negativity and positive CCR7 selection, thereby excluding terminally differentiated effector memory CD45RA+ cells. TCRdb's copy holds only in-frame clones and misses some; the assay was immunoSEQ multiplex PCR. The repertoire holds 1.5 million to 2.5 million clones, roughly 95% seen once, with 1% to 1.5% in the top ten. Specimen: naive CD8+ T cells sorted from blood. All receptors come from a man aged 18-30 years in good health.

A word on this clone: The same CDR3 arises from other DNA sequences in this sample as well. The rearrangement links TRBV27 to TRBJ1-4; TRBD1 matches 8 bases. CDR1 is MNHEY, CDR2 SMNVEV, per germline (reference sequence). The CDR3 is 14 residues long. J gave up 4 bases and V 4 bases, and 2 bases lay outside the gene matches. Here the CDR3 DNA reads TGTGCCAGCAGTTCCGGACAGGGTAATGAAAAACTGTTTTTT. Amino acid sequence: CASSSGQGNEKLFF.

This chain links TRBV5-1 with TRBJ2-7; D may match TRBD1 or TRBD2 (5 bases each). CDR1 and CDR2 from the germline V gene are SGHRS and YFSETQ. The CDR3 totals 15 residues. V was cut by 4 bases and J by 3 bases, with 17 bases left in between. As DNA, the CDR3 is TGCGCCAGCAGCGTGGGTGGGGACGGCTTCTACGAGCAGTACTTC. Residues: CASSVGGDGFYEQYF. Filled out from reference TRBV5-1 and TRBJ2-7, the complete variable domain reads KAGVTQTPRYLIKTRGQQVTLSCSPISGHRSVSWYQQTPGQGLQFLFEYFSETQRNKGNFPGRFSGRQFSNSRSEMNVSTLELGDSALYLCASSVGGDGFYEQYFGPGTRLTVT.

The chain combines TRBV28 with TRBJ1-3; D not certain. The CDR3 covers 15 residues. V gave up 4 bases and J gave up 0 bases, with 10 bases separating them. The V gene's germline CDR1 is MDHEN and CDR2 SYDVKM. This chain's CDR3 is CASSSDISSGNTIYF. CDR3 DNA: TGTGCCAGCAGTTCCGACATCTCCTCTGGAAACACCATATATTTT.

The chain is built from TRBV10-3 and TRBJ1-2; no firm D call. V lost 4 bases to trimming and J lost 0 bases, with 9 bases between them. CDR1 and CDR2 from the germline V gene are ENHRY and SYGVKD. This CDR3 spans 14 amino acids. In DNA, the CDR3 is TGTGCCATCAGTGGAGGAGCTTCTAACTATGGCTACACCTTC. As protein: CAISGGASNYGYTF.

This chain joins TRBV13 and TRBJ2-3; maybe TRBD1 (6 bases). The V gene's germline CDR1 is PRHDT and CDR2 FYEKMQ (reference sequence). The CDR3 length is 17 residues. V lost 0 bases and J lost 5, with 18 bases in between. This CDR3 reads CASSLGLRQAGLDTQYF. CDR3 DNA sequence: TGTGCCAGCAGCTTAGGCCTAAGACAGGCAGGCCTAGATACGCAGTATTTT.

The CDR3 nucleotides are TGTGCCAGCAGCTTACCTAGCGGGAAGGGGGTCTACGAGCAGTACTTC. This codes for CASSLPSGKGVYEQYF. This rearrangement joins TRBV7-9 to TRBJ2-7, with 9 positions matching TRBD2. The CDR3 totals 16 residues. V shed 2 bases and J 3 bases; nucleotides not matched to a gene: 8. CDR1 is SEHNR, CDR2 FQNEAQ, per germline (reference sequence).

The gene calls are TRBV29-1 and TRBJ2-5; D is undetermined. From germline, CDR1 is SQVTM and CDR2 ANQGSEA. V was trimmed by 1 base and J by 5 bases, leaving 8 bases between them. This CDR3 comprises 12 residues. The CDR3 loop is CSVEVQLETQYF. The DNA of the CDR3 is TGCAGCGTTGAAGTACAGCTGGAGACCCAGTACTTC.

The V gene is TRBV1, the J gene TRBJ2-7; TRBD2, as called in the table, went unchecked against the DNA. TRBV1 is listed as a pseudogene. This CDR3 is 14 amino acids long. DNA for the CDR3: TGCACCAGCCTCGGAGGGGCGGGATCCTACGAGCAGTACTTC. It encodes CTSLGGAGSYEQYF.

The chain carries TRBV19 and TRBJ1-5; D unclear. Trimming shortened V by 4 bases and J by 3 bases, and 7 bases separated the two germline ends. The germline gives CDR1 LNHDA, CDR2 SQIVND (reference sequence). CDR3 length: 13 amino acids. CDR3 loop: CASSRADNQPQHF. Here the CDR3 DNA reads TGTGCCAGTAGTAGGGCAGACAATCAGCCCCAGCATTTT.

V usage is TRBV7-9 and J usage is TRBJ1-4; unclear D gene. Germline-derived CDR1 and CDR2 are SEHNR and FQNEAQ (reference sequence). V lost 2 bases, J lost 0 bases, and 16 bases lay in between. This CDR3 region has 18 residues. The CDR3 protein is CASSLRSPDGATNEKLFF. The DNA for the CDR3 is TGTGCCAGCAGCTTACGGTCTCCAGATGGAGCAACTAATGAAAAACTGTTTTTT.

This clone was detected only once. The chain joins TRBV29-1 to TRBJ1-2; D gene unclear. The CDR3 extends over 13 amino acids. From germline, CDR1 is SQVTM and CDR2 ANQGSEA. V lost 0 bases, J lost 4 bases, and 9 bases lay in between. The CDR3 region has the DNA TGCAGCGTTGAAGAAGCGGGGTTCTATGGCTACACCTTC. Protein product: CSVEEAGFYGYTF.

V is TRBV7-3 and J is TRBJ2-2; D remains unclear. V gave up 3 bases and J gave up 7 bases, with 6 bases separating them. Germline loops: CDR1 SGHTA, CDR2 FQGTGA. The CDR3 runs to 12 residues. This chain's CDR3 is CASSLGSGELFF. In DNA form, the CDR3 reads TGTGCCAGCAGCTTGGGAAGCGGGGAGCTGTTTTTT.

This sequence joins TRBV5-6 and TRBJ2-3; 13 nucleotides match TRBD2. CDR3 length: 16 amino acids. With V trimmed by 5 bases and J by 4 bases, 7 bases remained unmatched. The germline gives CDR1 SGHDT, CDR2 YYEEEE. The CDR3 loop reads CASRWTSGSLSDTQYF. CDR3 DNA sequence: TGTGCCAGCAGGTGGACTAGCGGGAGTCTGTCAGATACGCAGTATTTT.

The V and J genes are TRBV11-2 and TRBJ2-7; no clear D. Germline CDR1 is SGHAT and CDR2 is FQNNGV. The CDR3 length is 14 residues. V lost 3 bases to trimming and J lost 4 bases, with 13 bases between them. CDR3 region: CASSFGPLEYEQYF. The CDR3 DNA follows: TGTGCCAGCAGCTTTGGCCCCTTGGAGTACGAGCAGTACTTC. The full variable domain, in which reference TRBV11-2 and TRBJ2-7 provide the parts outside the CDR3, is EAGVAQSPRYKIIEKRQSVAFWCNPISGHATLYWYQQILGQGPKLLIQFQNNGVVDDSQLPKDRFSAERLKGVDSTLKIQPAKLEDSAVYLCASSFGPLEYEQYFGPGTRLTVT.

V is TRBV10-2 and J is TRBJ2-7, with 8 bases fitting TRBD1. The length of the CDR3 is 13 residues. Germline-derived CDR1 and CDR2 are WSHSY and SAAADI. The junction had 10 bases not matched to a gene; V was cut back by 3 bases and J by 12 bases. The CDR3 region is CASSDSGGGRRYF. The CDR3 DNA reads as TGCGCCAGCAGTGATTCAGGGGGCGGTAGACGGTACTTC.

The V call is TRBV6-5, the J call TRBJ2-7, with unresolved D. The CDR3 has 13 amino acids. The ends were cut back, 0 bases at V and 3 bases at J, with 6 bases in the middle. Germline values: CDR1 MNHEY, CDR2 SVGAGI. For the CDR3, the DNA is TGTGCCAGCAGTTACTCAAGCCACTACGAGCAGTACTTC. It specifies CASSYSSHYEQYF.

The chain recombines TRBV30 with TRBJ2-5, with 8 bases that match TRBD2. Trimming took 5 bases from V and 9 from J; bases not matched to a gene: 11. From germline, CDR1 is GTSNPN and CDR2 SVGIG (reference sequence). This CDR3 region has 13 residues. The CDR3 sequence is CAWVAGPGWAQYF. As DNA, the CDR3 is TGTGCCTGGGTAGCGGGGCCAGGTTGGGCCCAGTACTTC.

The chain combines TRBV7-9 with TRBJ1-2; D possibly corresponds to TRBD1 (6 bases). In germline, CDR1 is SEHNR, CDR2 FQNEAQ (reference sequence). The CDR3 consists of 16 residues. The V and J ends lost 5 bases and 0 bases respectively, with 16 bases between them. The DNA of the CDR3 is TGTGCCAGCAGCGCCGGCGTCAGGGGCACTAACTATGGCTACACCTTC. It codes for CASSAGVRGTNYGYTF.

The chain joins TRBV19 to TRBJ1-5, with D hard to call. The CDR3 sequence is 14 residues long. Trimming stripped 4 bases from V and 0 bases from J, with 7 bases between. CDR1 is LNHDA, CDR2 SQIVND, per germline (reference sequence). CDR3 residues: CASSKWDSNQPQHF. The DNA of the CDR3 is TGTGCCAGTAGTAAGTGGGATAGCAATCAGCCCCAGCATTTT. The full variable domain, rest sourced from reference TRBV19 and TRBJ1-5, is DGGITQSPKYLFRKEGQNVTLSCEQNLNHDAMYWYRQDPGQGLRLIYYSQIVNDFQKGDIAEGYSVSREKKESFPLTVTSAQKNPTAFYLCASSKWDSNQPQHFGDGTRLSIL.

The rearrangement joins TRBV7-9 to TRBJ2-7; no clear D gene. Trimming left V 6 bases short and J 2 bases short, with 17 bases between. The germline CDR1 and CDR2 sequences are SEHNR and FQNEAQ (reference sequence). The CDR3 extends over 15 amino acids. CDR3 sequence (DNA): TGTGCCAGCAGTCCACCGGCGGATCGGGCCTACGAGCAGTACTTC. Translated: CASSPPADRAYEQYF.

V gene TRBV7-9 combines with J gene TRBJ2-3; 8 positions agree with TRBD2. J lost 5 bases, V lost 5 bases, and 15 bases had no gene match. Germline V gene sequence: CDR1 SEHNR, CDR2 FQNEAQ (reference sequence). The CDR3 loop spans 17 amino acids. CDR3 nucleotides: TGTGCCAGCAGCCCGGGCACGATAGCGGGACTGCAAGATACGCAGTATTTT. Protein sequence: CASSPGTIAGLQDTQYF. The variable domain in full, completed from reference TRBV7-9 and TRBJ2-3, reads DTGVSQNPRHKITKRGQNVTFRCDPISEHNRLYWYRQTLGQGPEFLTYFQNEAQLEKSRLLSDRFSAERPKGSFSTLEIQRTEQGDSAMYLCASSPGTIAGLQDTQYFGPGTRLTVL.

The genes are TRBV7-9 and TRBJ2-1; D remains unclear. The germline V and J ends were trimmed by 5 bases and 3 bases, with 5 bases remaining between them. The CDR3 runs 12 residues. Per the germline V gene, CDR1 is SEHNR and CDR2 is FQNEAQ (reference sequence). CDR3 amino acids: CASSGVYNEQFF. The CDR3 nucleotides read TGTGCCAGCAGCGGGGTCTACAATGAGCAGTTCTTC.

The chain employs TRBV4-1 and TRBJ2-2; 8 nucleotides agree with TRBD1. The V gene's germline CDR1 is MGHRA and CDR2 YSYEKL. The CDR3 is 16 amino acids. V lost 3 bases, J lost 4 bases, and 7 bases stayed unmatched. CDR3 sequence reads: CASSHTQGATTGELFF. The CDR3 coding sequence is TGCGCCAGCAGCCACACCCAGGGGGCGACCACCGGGGAGCTGTTTTTT.